This T cell receptor (beta chain) was recorded in a study of vaccination effects on CD4 cells after COVID-19. Assay used: immunoSEQ multiplex PCR; TCRdb lists only in-frame clones, some missing. The table includes 40,000 to 55,000 clones, around 74% detected once. Culturing for ten to eleven days preceded CD4+ T cell isolation. The person's infection with SARS-CoV-2, confirmed by PCR, took place between March and December 2020. Turning to this clone: Its target is unknown.

This clonotype originated in a human donor who had a prior SARS-CoV-2 infection. This material consisted of CD4+ T cells from PBMCs cultured without peptide, taken before COVID-19 vaccination.

The CDR3 region is CAWSDRWIDFF. CDR3 in DNA: TGTGCCTGGTCTGATCGGTGGATTGATTTCTTT. V usage is TRBV30 and J usage is TRBJ1-1; D is uncertain. This CDR3 region has 11 residues. Germline V gene sequence: CDR1 GTSNPN, CDR2 SVGIG (reference sequence). V lost 5 bases and J 13 bases, leaving 17 bases between the germline ends. The full variable domain, rest sourced from reference TRBV30 and TRBJ1-1, is SQTIHQWPATLVQPVGSPLSLECTVEGTSNPNLYWYRQAAGRGLQLLFYSVGIGQISSEVPQNLSASRPQDRQFILSSKKLLLSDSGFYLCAWSDRWIDFFGQGTRLTVV.